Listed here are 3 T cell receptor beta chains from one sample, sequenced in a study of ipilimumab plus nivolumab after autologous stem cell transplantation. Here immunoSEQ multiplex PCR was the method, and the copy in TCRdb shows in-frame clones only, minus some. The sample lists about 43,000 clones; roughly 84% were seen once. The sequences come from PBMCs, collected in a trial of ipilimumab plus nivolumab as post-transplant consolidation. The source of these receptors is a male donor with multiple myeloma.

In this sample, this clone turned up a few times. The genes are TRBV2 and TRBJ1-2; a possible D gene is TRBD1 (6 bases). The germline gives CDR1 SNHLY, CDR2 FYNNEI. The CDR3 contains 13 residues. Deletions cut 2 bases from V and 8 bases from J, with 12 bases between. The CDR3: CASSESGAGGYTF. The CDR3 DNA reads TGTGCCAGCAGTGAATCGGGGGCGGGAGGCTACACCTTC.

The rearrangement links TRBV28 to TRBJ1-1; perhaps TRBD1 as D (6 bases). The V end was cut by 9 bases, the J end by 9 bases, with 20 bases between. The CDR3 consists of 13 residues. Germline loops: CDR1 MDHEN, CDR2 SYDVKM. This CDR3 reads CASELAGALKAFF. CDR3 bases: TGTGCCAGTGAACTTGCGGGGGCGCTTAAAGCTTTCTTT. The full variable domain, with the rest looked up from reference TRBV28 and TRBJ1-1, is DVKVTQSSRYLVKRTGEKVFLECVQDMDHENMFWYRQDPGLGLRLIYFSYDVKMKEKGDIPEGYSVSREKKERFSLILESASTNQTSMYLCASELAGALKAFFGQGTRLTVV.

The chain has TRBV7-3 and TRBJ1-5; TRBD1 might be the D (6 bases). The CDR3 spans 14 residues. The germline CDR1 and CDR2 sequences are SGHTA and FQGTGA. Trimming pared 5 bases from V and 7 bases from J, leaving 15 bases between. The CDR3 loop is CASSAGGGGQPQHF. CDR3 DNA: TGTGCCAGCAGCGCTGGGGGGGGCGGGCAGCCCCAGCATTTT. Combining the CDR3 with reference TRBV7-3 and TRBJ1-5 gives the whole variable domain GAGVSQTPSNKVTEKGKYVELRCDPISGHTALYWYRQSLGQGPEFLIYFQGTGAADDSGLPNDRFFAVRPEGSVSTLKIQRTERGDSAVYLCASSAGGGGQPQHFGDGTRLSIL.